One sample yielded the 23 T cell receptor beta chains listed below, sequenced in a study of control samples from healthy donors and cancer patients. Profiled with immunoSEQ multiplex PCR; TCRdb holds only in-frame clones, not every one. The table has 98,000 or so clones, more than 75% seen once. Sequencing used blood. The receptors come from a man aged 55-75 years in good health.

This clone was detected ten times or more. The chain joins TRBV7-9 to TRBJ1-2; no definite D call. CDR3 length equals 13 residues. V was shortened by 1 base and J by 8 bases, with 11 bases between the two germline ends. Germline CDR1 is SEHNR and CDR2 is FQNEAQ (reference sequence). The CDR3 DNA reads TGTGCCAGCAGCTTAGGGACCAAGCACGGCTACACCTTC. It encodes CASSLGTKHGYTF.

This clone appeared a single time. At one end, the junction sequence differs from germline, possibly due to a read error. CDR3 residues: CAISYSGTPLKRGHRGAVF. CDR3 coding DNA: TGTGCCATCAGCTATAGCGGGACTCCCTTGAAGAGAGGCCACCGGGGAGCTGTTTTT. The chain has TRBV10-3 and TRBJ2-2; 8 nucleotides line up with TRBD2. CDR3 size: 19 residues. CDR1 ENHRY and CDR2 SYGVKD come from the germline V gene.

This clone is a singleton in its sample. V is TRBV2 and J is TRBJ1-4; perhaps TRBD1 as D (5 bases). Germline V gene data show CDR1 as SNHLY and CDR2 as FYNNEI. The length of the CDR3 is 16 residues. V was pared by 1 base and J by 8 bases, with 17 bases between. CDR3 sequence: CASSEEGWGIEEKLFF. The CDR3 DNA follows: TGTGCCAGCAGTGAAGAGGGGTGGGGGATAGAGGAAAAACTGTTTTTT. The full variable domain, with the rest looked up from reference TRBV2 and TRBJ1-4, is EPEVTQTPSHQVTQMGQEVILRCVPISNHLYFYWYRQILGQKVEFLVSFYNNEISEKSEIFDDQFSVERPDGSNFTLKIRSTKLEDSAMYFCASSEEGWGIEEKLFFGSGTQLSVL.

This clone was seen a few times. CDR3 nucleotides: TGTGCTAGTGGTAGCGCCAAGGGTAGCGGGGAGCTGTTTTTT. It encodes CASGSAKGSGELFF. J is TRBJ2-2 and V is TRBV12-5; D is undetermined. This CDR3 contains 14 residues. V lost 5 bases and J 7 bases, leaving 14 bases between the germline ends. Germline lookup yields CDR1 LGHNT and CDR2 FRNRAP. Combining the CDR3 with reference TRBV12-5 and TRBJ2-2 gives the whole variable domain DARVTQTPRHKVTEMGQEVTMRCQPILGHNTVFWYRQTMMQGLELLAYFRNRAPLDDSGMPKDRFSAEMPDATLATLKIQPSEPRDSAVYFCASGSAKGSGELFFGEGSRLTVL.

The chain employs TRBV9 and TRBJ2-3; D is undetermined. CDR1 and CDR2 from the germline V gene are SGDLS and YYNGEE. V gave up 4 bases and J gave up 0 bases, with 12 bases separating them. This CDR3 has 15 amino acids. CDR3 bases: TGTGCCAGCAGCCTTAGTACTTCTAGCACAGATACGCAGTATTTT. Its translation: CASSLSTSSTDTQYF.

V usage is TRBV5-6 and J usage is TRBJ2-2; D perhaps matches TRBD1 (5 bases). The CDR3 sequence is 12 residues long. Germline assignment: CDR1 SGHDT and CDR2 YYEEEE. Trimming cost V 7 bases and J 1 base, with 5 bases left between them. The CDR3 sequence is CASGQNTGELFF. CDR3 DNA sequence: TGTGCCAGCGGACAGAACACCGGGGAGCTGTTTTTT.

CDR3 region: CASSSLAGGAYEQYF. The CDR3 DNA follows: TGTGCCAGCAGCTCCCTAGCGGGTGGGGCCTACGAGCAGTACTTC. The J gene is TRBJ2-7, the V gene TRBV7-2, with 8 bases identical to TRBD2. The J segment lost 2 bases and the V segment lost 4 bases, leaving 7 bases of the junction unmatched. CDR3 length: 15 residues. Germline V gene data show CDR1 as SGHTA and CDR2 as FQGNSA.

CDR3 nucleotide sequence: TGTGCCAGCAGGATACCGGGACAGGGTGTCACCGGGGAGCTGTTTTTT. Protein product: CASRIPGQGVTGELFF. The chain is built from TRBV5-8 and TRBJ2-2, with 9 bases fitting TRBD1. The CDR3 totals 16 residues. V was pared by 5 bases and J by 4 bases, with 9 bases of the junction left unmatched. Germline V gene data show CDR1 as SGHTS and CDR2 as YDEGEE.

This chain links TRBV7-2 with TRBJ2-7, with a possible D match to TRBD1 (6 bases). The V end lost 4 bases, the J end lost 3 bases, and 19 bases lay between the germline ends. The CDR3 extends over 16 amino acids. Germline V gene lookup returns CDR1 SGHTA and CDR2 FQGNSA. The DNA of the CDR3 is TGTGCCAGCAGCTCCCACCGGGACACGGGGAACTACGAGCAGTACTTC. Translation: CASSSHRDTGNYEQYF.

CDR3 residues: CASSVSPEPQETQYF. As DNA, the CDR3 is TGTGCCAGCAGTGTGTCTCCGGAACCCCAAGAGACCCAGTACTTC. The rearrangement joins TRBV2 to TRBJ2-5; D gene uncertain. V was pared by 4 bases and J by 1 base, with 13 bases between. CDR1 and CDR2 from the germline V gene are SNHLY and FYNNEI. The length of the CDR3 is 15 residues.

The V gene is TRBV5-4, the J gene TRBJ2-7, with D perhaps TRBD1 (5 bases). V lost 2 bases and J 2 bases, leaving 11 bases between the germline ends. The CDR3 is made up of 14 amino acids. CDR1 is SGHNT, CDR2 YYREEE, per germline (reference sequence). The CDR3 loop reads CASSFGQGPYEQYF. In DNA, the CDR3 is TGTGCCAGCAGCTTCGGACAAGGACCCTACGAGCAGTACTTC.

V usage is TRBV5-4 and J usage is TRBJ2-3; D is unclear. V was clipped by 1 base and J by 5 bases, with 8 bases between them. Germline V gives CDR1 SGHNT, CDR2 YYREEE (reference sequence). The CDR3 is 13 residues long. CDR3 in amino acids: CASSLNPEDTQYF. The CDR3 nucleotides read TGTGCCAGCAGCTTGAACCCAGAAGATACGCAGTATTTT.

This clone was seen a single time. CDR3 in DNA: TGTGCCAGCAGCGTTGGGAACCAGGGGGCTGGAAACACCATATATTTT. Translation gives CASSVGNQGAGNTIYF. V gene TRBV9 combines with J gene TRBJ1-3, with 7 nucleotides matching TRBD1. After removal of 2 bases from V and 2 bases from J, the junction contained 7 bases not matched to a gene. Germline lookup yields CDR1 SGDLS and CDR2 YYNGEE. This CDR3 comprises 16 residues.

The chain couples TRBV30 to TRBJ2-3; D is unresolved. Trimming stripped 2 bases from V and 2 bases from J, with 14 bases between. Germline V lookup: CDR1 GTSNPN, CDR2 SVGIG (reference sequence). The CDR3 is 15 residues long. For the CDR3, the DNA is TGTGCCTGGAGTTCAATGGGCCATACCACAGATACGCAGTATTTT. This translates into CAWSSMGHTTDTQYF.

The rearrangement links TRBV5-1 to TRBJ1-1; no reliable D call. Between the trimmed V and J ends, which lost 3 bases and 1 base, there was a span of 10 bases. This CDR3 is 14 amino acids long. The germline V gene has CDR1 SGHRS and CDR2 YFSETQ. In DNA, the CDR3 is TGCGCCAGCAGCTCTCCTCAGAGGAACACTGAAGCTTTCTTT. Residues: CASSSPQRNTEAFF.

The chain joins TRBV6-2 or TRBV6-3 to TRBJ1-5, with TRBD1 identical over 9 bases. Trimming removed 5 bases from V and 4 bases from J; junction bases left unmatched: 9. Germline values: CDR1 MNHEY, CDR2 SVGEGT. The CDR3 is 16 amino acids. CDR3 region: CASSQMTGGSNQPQHF. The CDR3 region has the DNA TGTGCCAGCAGTCAAATGACAGGGGGGTCGAATCAGCCCCAGCATTTT.

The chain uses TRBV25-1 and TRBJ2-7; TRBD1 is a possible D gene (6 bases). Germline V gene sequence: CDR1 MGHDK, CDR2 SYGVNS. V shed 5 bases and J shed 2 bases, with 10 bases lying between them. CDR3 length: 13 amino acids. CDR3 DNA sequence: TGTGCCAGCAGTCCCCCAGGGGCCTACGAGCAGTACTTC. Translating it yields CASSPPGAYEQYF.

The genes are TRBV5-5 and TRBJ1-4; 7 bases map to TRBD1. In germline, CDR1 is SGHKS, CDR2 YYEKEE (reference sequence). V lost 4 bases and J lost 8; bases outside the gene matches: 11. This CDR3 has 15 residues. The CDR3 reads CASSQTGRGDEKLFF. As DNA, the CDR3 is TGTGCCAGCAGCCAGACAGGGAGGGGGGACGAAAAACTGTTTTTT.

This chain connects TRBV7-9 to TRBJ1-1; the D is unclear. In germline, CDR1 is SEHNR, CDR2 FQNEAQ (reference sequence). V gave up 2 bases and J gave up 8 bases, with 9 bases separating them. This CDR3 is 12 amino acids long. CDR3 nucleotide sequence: TGTGCCAGCAGCTTAACCTTGTTCGAAGCTTTCTTT. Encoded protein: CASSLTLFEAFF. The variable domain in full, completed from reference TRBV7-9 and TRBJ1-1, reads DTGVSQNPRHKITKRGQNVTFRCDPISEHNRLYWYRQTLGQGPEFLTYFQNEAQLEKSRLLSDRFSAERPKGSFSTLEIQRTEQGDSAMYLCASSLTLFEAFFGQGTRLTVV.

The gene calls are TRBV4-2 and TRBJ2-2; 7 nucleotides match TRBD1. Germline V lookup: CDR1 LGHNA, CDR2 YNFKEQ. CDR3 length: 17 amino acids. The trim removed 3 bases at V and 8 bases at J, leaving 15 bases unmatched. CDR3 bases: TGTGCCAGCAGCCAGTTCGACAGGGCTCGGATGGTGGGGGAGCTGTTTTTT. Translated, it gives CASSQFDRARMVGELFF.

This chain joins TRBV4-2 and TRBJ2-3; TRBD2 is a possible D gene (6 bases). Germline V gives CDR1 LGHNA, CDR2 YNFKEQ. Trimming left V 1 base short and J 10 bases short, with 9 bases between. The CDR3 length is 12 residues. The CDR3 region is CASSQAGTAQYF. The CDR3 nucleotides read TGTGCCAGCAGCCAAGCCGGGACTGCGCAGTATTTT.

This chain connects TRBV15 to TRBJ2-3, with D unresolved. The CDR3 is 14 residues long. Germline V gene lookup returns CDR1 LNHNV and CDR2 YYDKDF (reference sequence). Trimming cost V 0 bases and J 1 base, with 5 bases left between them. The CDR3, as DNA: TGTGCCACCAGCAGAGATCCTGGCACAGATACGCAGTATTTT. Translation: CATSRDPGTDTQYF.

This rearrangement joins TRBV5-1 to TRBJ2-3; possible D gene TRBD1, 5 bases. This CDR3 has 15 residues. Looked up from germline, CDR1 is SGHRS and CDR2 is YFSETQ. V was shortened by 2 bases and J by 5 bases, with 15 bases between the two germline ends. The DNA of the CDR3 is TGCGCCAGCAGCTTTGGGGCTAGTAAAGGAGATACGCAGTATTTT. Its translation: CASSFGASKGDTQYF.